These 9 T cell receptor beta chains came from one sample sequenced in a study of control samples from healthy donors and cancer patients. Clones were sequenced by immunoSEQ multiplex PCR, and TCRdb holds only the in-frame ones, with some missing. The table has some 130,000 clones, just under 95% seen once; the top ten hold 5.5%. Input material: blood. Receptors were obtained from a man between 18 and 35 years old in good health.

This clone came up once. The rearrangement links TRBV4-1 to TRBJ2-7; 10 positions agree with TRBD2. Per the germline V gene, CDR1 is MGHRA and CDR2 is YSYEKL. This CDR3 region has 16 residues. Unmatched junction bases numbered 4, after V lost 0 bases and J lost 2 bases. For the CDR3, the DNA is TGCGCCAGCAGCCAAGAGAAGCGGGGGGGCCCCTACGAGCAGTACTTC. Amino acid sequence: CASSQEKRGGPYEQYF.

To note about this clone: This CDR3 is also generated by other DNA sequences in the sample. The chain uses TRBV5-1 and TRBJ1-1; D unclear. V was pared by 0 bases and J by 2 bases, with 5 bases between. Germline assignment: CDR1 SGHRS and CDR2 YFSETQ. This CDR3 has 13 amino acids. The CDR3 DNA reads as TGCGCCAGCAGCTTGGGGCCTAACACTGAAGCTTTCTTT. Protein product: CASSLGPNTEAFF.

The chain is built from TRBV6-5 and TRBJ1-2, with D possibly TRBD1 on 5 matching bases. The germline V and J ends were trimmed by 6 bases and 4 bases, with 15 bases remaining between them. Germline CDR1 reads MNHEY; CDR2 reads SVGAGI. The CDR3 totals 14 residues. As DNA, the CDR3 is TGTGCCAGCAGGGGACCGCGCGGTTCCTATGGCTACACCTTC. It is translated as CASRGPRGSYGYTF.

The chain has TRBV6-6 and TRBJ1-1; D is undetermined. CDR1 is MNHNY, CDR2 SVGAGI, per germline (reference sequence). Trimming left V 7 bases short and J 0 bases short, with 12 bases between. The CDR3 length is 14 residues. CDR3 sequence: CASTPTEMNTEAFF. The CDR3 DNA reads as TGTGCCAGCACCCCAACAGAGATGAACACTGAAGCTTTCTTT.

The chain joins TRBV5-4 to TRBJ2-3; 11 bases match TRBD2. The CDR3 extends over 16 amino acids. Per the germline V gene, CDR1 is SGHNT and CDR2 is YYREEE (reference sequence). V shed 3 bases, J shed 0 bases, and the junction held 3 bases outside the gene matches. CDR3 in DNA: TGTGCCAGCAGCTCTGCTAGCGGGGGGAGCACAGATACGCAGTATTTT. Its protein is CASSSASGGSTDTQYF.

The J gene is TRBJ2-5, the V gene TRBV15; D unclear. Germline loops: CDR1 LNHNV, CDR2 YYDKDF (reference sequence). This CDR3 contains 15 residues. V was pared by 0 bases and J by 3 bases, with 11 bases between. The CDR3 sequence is CATSRDGGPEETQYF. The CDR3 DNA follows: TGTGCCACCAGCAGAGATGGCGGTCCCGAAGAGACCCAGTACTTC.

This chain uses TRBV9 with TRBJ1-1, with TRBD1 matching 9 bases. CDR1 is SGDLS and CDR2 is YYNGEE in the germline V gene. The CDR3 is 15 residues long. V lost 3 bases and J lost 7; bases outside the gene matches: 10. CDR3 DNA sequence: TGTGCCAGCAGCGCGGGACAGGGTTTTTACAATGAAGCTTTCTTT. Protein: CASSAGQGFYNEAFF.

CDR3 sequence (DNA): TGTGCCTGGAGAGGATTGCGGAGGGGAACTGAAGCTTTCTTT. This translates into CAWRGLRRGTEAFF. J is TRBJ1-1 and V is TRBV30, with D possibly TRBD1 on 5 matching bases. The germline CDR1 and CDR2 sequences are GTSNPN and SVGIG (reference sequence). CDR3 length: 14 amino acids. V lost 3 bases, J lost 5 bases, and 16 bases lay in between.

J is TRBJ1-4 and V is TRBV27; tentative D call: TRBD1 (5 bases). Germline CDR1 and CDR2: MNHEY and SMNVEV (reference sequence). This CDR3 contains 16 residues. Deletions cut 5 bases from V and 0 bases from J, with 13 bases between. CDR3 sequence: CASSPMRGPTNEKLFF. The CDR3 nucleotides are TGTGCCAGCAGTCCTATGAGGGGCCCAACTAATGAAAAACTGTTTTTT.